A selection of T cell receptor beta chains follows, all from one sample in a study of response to subunit inactivated influenza vaccine. TCRdb re-called the RT-PCR reads through MiXCR, storing one row per CDR3 protein. The sample lists more than 450,000 distinct CDR3 sequences, 12% occurring once. The sample was PBMCs from blood, taken on the day of vaccination. The receptors were gathered from a man aged 50 to 60 who received an inactivated influenza vaccine. The CDR3 runs from the conserved cysteine through the conserved F or W. The D gene is left open where the match is weak. Part of the rows lack a size; the others show once, few, many or a class for expanded clones.

>TRBV4-2|TRBJ2-2|TRBD1|few
CASSQGTGNSGELFF
TGTGCCAGCAGCCAAGGGACAGGGAACTCCGGGGAGCTGTTTTTT
>TRBV6-2/TRBV6-3|TRBJ2-2|NA|many
CASSYSSANTGELFF
TGTGCCAGCAGTTACTCGTCGGCGAACACCGGGGAGCTGTTTTTT
>TRBV28|TRBJ2-7|TRBD1|NA
CASRARGTGSGEQYF
TGTGCCAGCAGGGCCCGGGGGACAGGGTCGGGAGAGCAGTACTTC
>TRBV10-2|TRBJ1-2|NA|many
CASSPETRGGYTF
TGCGCCAGCAGCCCAGAGACTAGGGGGGGCTACACCTTC
>TRBV12-3/TRBV12-4|TRBJ2-1|NA|NA
CASTGEQFRDEQFF
TGTGCCAGCACCGGGGAGCAGTTTAGGGATGAGCAGTTCTTC
>TRBV4-1|TRBJ1-4|NA|many
CASSQDVAGTNEKLFF
TGCGCCAGCAGCCAAGACGTGGCAGGGACTAATGAAAAACTGTTTTTT
>TRBV4-1|TRBJ1-4|NA|NA
CASSLTKGQGRTTNEKLFF
TGCGCCAGCAGCCTGACTAAAGGGCAGGGTCGGACAACTAATGAAAAACTGTTTTTT
>TRBV7-9|TRBJ2-7|TRBD1|NA
CASSAIQGTSHEQYF
TGTGCCAGCAGCGCAATACAGGGGACGTCCCACGAGCAGTACTTC
>TRBV28|TRBJ2-1|TRBD2|NA
CASSGGWGNEQFF
TGTGCCAGCAGCGGGGGGTGGGGGAATGAGCAGTTCTTC
>TRBV21-1|TRBJ2-1|NA|many
CASTARIRSELQYNEQFF
TGTGCCAGCACCGCAAGGATTCGATCGGAACTACAGTACAATGAGCAGTTCTTC
>TRBV15|TRBJ2-7|TRBD2|many
CATSRRTSGRADEQYF
TGTGCCACCAGCAGACGGACTAGCGGGAGGGCCGACGAGCAGTACTTC
>TRBV12-3/TRBV12-4|TRBJ2-1|TRBD2|many
CASSLKAGDSHEQFF
TGTGCCAGCAGTTTAAAAGCGGGAGATTCGCATGAGCAGTTCTTC
>TRBV6-4|TRBJ1-2|NA|many
CASSESVGYGYTF
TGTGCCAGCAGTGAATCAGTAGGATATGGCTACACCTTC
>TRBV9|TRBJ2-3|NA|few
CASSAWTVVETDTQYF
TGTGCCAGCAGCGCATGGACCGTTGTGGAAACAGATACGCAGTATTTT
>TRBV28|TRBJ2-7|TRBD2|few
CASSLLAGDEQYF
TGTGCCAGCAGTCTACTAGCGGGAGACGAGCAGTACTTC
>TRBV5-4|TRBJ2-5|TRBD2|NA
CASSFGGGALETQYF
TGTGCCAGCAGCTTCGGCGGGGGGGCCTTAGAGACCCAGTACTTC
>TRBV28|TRBJ2-5|NA|NA
CASSRDWQQETQYF
TGTGCCAGCAGTCGGGACTGGCAACAAGAGACCCAGTACTTC
>TRBV11-2|TRBJ1-4|NA|NA
CASSPDLIQKEKLFF
TGTGCCAGCAGCCCAGACCTAATTCAGAAGGAAAAACTGTTTTTT
>TRBV24-1|TRBJ2-3|TRBD1|NA
CATGKPTGGRGDTQYF
TGTGCCACCGGCAAGCCTACAGGGGGCCGGGGAGATACGCAGTATTTT
>TRBV19|TRBJ2-3|TRBD2|NA
CASSPPRRTSGGRTDTQYF
TGTGCCAGTAGCCCTCCACGTAGGACTAGCGGGGGGCGCACAGATACGCAGTATTTT
>TRBV11-2|TRBJ2-7|NA|many
CASSLGTEFFYEQYF
TGTGCCAGCAGCTTAGGGACAGAATTTTTTTACGAGCAGTACTTC
>TRBV12-3/TRBV12-4|TRBJ2-7|NA|few
CASRNPSGLKYF
TGTGCCAGCAGGAATCCCTCGGGACTGAAGTACTTC